This T cell receptor (beta chain) was obtained from a study of regulatory T cells in long-lasting Graves disease. About the research overall: Antithyroid drugs had been taken under 3 months by newly diagnosed Graves' patients.

This clonotype came up many times. Its antigen remains unknown. For TCR beta, libraries came from iRepertoire HTBI primers and Arm-PCR of CDR3 regions. TCRdb recomputed calls from the multiplex PCR reads with MiXCR, one row per CDR3 protein. There are about 310,000 distinct CDR3 sequences in the sample; about 18% occur only once, and about 38% lies in the top ten. Overall study findings and caveats: Persistent disease was characterized by preferential usage of TRBV28, TRBJ1-2 and TRBJ2-5.

The CDR3 totals 14 residues. Between the trimmed V and J ends, which lost 4 bases and 6 bases, there was a span of 10 bases. The germline CDR1 and CDR2 sequences are MNHEY and SVGAGI. Specified time point: newly diagnosed GD, antithyroid drugs for less than 3 months. TCR sequences were obtained from RNA taken from PBMCs. This sample comprised peripheral blood mononuclear cells (PBMCs), obtained at new diagnosis, from a patient treated with antithyroid drugs. The receptor was isolated from a female donor with Graves disease. V gene TRBV6-5 combines with J gene TRBJ1-6; D unresolved. The CDR3 DNA sequence: TGTGCCAGCAGTTCCGGGCCGATTAATTCACCCCTCCACTTT. It encodes CASSSGPINSPLHF.